These 21 T cell receptor beta chains came from one sample sequenced in a study of Graves' ophthalmopathy and Graves' hyperthyroidism. The authors amplified TCR beta CDR3 regions, and they did so from RNA transcripts for repertoire sequencing. RT-PCR with HTBI primers came first, then second-round multiplex PCR. One entry per CDR3 protein, called by TCRdb with MiXCR from the multiplex PCR reads. The profile shows approximately 1.2 million distinct CDR3 sequences, 35% to 45% of them singletons. Material for sequencing was peripheral blood or thyroid tissue (not recorded which). All receptors derive from an adult man with Graves' hyperthyroidism.

This clonotype came up a few times. At one end, the junction sequence differs from germline, possibly due to a read error. The rearrangement uses TRBV10-3 and TRBJ2-7; TRBD1 might be the D (5 bases). Germline V gene sequence: CDR1 ENHRY, CDR2 SYGVKD. There are 15 residues in the CDR3. As DNA, the CDR3 is TGTGCCAGCAGTTACTCTTTACAGGCGAACTACGAGCAGTACTTC. Its translation is CASSYSLQANYEQYF.

This clonotype was observed at least ten times. The junction departs from germline at one end; a sequencing error may be responsible. This chain links TRBV7-8 with TRBJ1-2, with unresolved D. CDR3 length: 15 amino acids. CDR1 and CDR2 (germline): SGHVS, FQNEAQ. CDR3 region: CASSSREYTSYDYTF. DNA for the CDR3: TGTGCCAGCAGCTCGAGGGAGTACACCTCATATGACTACACCTTC. The entire variable domain, with the rest obtained from reference TRBV7-8 and TRBJ1-2, is as follows: GAGVSQSPRYKVAKRGQDVALRCDPISGHVSLFWYQQALGQGPEFLTYFQNEAQLDKSGLPSDRFFAERPEGSVSTLKIQRTQQEDSAVYLCASSSREYTSYDYTFGSGTRLTVV.

J is TRBJ2-5 and V is TRBV6-6; D might be TRBD2 (7 bases). This CDR3 spans 17 amino acids. V was pared by 7 bases and J by 1 base, with 22 bases between. Germline V gene lookup returns CDR1 MNHNY and CDR2 SVGAGI (reference sequence). CDR3 coding DNA: TGTGCCAGCACTCGAGGGAGGGGGGGGCCAGTCCAAGAGACCCAGTACTTC. The encoded protein is CASTRGRGGPVQETQYF.

This clonotype was picked up a small number of times. This chain uses TRBV10-2 with TRBJ2-7; unclear D gene. The CDR3 runs to 16 residues. CDR1 is WSHSY, CDR2 SAAADI, per germline. Trimming shortened V by 6 bases and J by 3 bases, and 21 bases separated the two germline ends. The CDR3 DNA reads TGCGCCAGCAGAGACCCCGCCAGGCGGTTACTCTACGAGCAGTACTTC. Residues: CASRDPARRLLYEQYF.

The chain joins TRBV5-8 to TRBJ1-6, with 9 bases fitting TRBD1. V lost 4 bases, J lost 8 bases, and 13 bases stayed unmatched. The CDR3 length is 17 residues. CDR1 and CDR2 (germline): SGHTS, YDEGEE. The CDR3 sequence: CASSTGTGSARHSPLHF. CDR3 DNA: TGTGCCAGCAGCACCGGGACAGGGTCTGCTCGGCATTCACCCCTCCACTTT. The variable domain in full, with the rest retrieved from reference TRBV5-8 and TRBJ1-6, is EAGVTQSPTHLIKTRGQQATLRCSPISGHTSVYWYQQALGLGLQFLLWYDEGEERNRGNFPPRFSGRQFPNYSSELNVNALELEDSALYLCASSTGTGSARHSPLHFGNGTRLTVT.

This clonotype occurred a few times. The genes are TRBV20-1 and TRBJ1-2; perhaps TRBD1 as D (5 bases). The CDR3 has 14 residues. V lost 4 bases, J lost 4 bases, and 16 bases lay in between. Germline V gives CDR1 DFQATT, CDR2 SNEGSKA (reference sequence). CDR3 region: CSATNRDGRYGYTF. CDR3 DNA sequence: TGCAGTGCTACAAACCGGGACGGACGCTATGGCTACACCTTC.

The CDR3 bases are TGCAGTGCTTCCATAACCGGGACAGGGCCCTACGAGCAGTACTTC. It is translated as CSASITGTGPYEQYF. This sequence joins TRBV20-1 and TRBJ2-7, with TRBD1 matching over 9 bases. This CDR3 is built from 15 residues. The V gene end was trimmed by 5 bases and the J gene end by 2 bases; junction bases not matched to a gene: 10. Germline-derived CDR1 and CDR2 are DFQATT and SNEGSKA (reference sequence).

The chain joins TRBV10-3 to TRBJ1-2; D is possibly TRBD1 (6 bases). Trimming pared 10 bases from V and 2 bases from J, leaving 17 bases between. CDR1 is ENHRY, CDR2 SYGVKD, per germline. CDR3 length: 14 residues. CDR3 protein: CASTRRDTNYGYTF. In DNA, the CDR3 is TGTGCCAGCACCAGGCGGGACACCAACTATGGCTACACCTTC.

The chain joins TRBV10-3 to TRBJ1-4, with TRBD1 matching 10 bases. V dropped 10 bases and J dropped 7; count of bases not matched to a gene: 9. Germline V CDR1 and CDR2: ENHRY, SYGVKD. The CDR3 is made up of 14 amino acids. CDR3 sequence (DNA): TGTGCCAGCAGACAGGGGGCATCGACTGAAAAACTGTTTTTT. It codes for CASRQGASTEKLFF.

This clonotype came up once. This may come from a read error, since a much larger clone is one base off. This chain joins TRBV20-1 and TRBJ1-6, with TRBD1 matching 9 bases. The CDR3 contains 16 residues. With 0 bases clipped from V and 5 bases from J, the junction kept 5 bases outside the gene matches. Germline CDR1 is DFQATT and CDR2 is SNEGSKA (reference sequence). CDR3 nucleotide sequence: TGCAGTGCTAGAGATTTGGGACAGGGTAATAATTCACCCCTCCACTTT. It translates to CSARDLGQGNNSPLHF.

A note on this clonotype: At one end the junction does not follow the germline gene, possibly because of a read error. The V gene is TRBV20-1, the J gene TRBJ2-7, with D unclear. Germline CDR1 is DFQATT and CDR2 is SNEGSKA (reference sequence). CDR3 length equals 14 residues. The CDR3 loop reads CSASRGVSSYEKYF. The CDR3, as DNA: TGCAGTGCTAGCCGAGGTGTTTCGTCCTACGAGAAGTACTTC.

This clonotype was seen more than once but under ten times. The chain is built from TRBV15 and TRBJ1-2; tentatively, D is TRBD1 (5 bases). Germline V lookup: CDR1 LNHNV, CDR2 YYDKDF (reference sequence). The V and J ends lost 0 bases and 4 bases respectively, with 9 bases between them. The CDR3 loop spans 14 amino acids. CDR3: CATSRDQGTYGYTF. Here the CDR3 DNA reads TGTGCCACCAGCAGAGACCAGGGAACCTATGGCTACACCTTC. The full variable domain, in which reference TRBV15 and TRBJ1-2 provide the parts outside the CDR3, is DAMVIQNPRYQVTQFGKPVTLSCSQTLNHNVMYWYQQKSSQAPKLLFHYYDKDFNNEADTPDNFQSRRPNTSFCFLDIRSPGLGDTAMYLCATSRDQGTYGYTFGSGTRLTVV.

This clonotype came up a few times. The chain couples TRBV2 to TRBJ1-2, with D unclear. V was pared by 8 bases and J by 7 bases, with 23 bases between. Germline V gene sequence: CDR1 SNHLY, CDR2 FYNNEI. The CDR3 covers 15 residues. The CDR3 loop is CASGPSPGGKSGYTF. In DNA form, the CDR3 reads TGTGCCAGCGGGCCCTCGCCAGGAGGGAAGAGTGGCTACACCTTC.

The chain uses TRBV2 and TRBJ1-4; D not certain. The CDR3 loop spans 12 amino acids. CDR1 is SNHLY, CDR2 FYNNEI, per germline. The ends were cut back, 6 bases at V and 8 bases at J, with 10 bases in the middle. CDR3 DNA: TGTGCCAGCAGCCAAGGGTCGGAAAAACTGTTTTTT. This encodes CASSQGSEKLFF.

At least ten counts were recorded for this clonotype. The chain employs TRBV24-1 and TRBJ2-7; TRBD2 matches 8 bases. V dropped 9 bases and J dropped 1; count of bases not matched to a gene: 16. Germline CDR1 reads KGHDR; CDR2 reads SFDVKD. The CDR3 runs 17 residues. The CDR3 DNA reads TGTGCCACCCCGTCCGGGAGGGGTGCCTGCGGTTCCTACGAGCAGTACTTC. Protein product: CATPSGRGACGSYEQYF.

This clonotype has a count of ten or more. The V call is TRBV6-6, the J call TRBJ2-7; D uncertain. This CDR3 region has 14 residues. Germline-derived CDR1 and CDR2 are MNHNY and SVGAGI (reference sequence). V lost 0 bases to trimming and J lost 0 bases, with 6 bases between them. The CDR3 DNA sequence: TGTGCCAGCAGTTACTCGGCGAGCTCCTACGAGCAGTACTTC. Protein product: CASSYSASSYEQYF.

This clonotype has just a few counts. The V call is TRBV4-3, the J call TRBJ2-5, with D possibly called TRBD1 or TRBD2 (6 bases each). Germline V lookup: CDR1 LGHNA, CDR2 YSLEER. The CDR3 runs to 14 residues. V was shortened by 1 base and J by 8 bases, with 14 bases between the two germline ends. CDR3 loop: CASSQGGDIVTQYF. The CDR3 region has the DNA TGCGCCAGCAGCCAAGGCGGGGACATAGTAACCCAGTACTTC.

CDR3 sequence reads: CASSLVQFRNTIYF. In DNA form, the CDR3 reads TGTGCCAGCAGTCTTGTACAGTTTAGAAACACCATATATTTT. The genes are TRBV6-5 and TRBJ1-3, with no clear D. The CDR3 has 14 residues. The germline V gene encodes CDR1 MNHEY and CDR2 SVGAGI. V lost 5 bases and J 5 bases, leaving 13 bases between the germline ends.

This clonotype was seen ten or more times. In nucleotides, the CDR3 is TGTGCCAGCACCCAAAATGAAAAACTGTTTTTT. Amino acids: CASTQNEKLFF. The chain combines TRBV12-3 or TRBV12-4 with TRBJ1-4; D call uncertain. Trimming shortened V by 7 bases and J by 5 bases, and 5 bases separated the two germline ends. This CDR3 contains 11 residues.

As for this clonotype: A read error may account for a junction end that differs from germline. The chain recombines TRBV15 with TRBJ2-5, with D possibly called TRBD1 or TRBD2 (5 bases each). The CDR3 has 14 amino acids. Germline V gene data show CDR1 as LNHNV and CDR2 as YYDKDF (reference sequence). The CDR3 sequence is CATSRGEGQEAQYF. In DNA form, the CDR3 reads TGTGCCACCAGCAGAGGCGAGGGGCAAGAGGCCCAGTACTTC.

V usage is TRBV10-3 and J usage is TRBJ2-6; D unclear. Germline CDR1 reads ENHRY; CDR2 reads SYGVKD. With 5 bases removed from V and 4 bases from J, the gap between germline ends came to 9 bases. The CDR3 loop spans 14 amino acids. The CDR3 DNA sequence: TGTGCCATCAGTACCCAAAGAGGGGCCAACGTCCTGACTTTC. Its protein product is CAISTQRGANVLTF.